This T cell receptor (beta chain) originates from a study of cytomegalovirus exposure and HLA in healthy donors. This clone has a single count. Germline loops: CDR1 MNHEY, CDR2 SMNVEV (reference sequence). Trimming took off 4 bases at V and 4 bases at J, with 7 bases between the two ends. This CDR3 is 12 amino acids long. This PCR relied on a set of 60 Vbeta primers and 13 Jbeta primers. Assay used: immunoSEQ multiplex PCR; TCRdb lists only in-frame clones, some missing. The repertoire holds some 130,000 clones, with approximately 74% as singletons. The sequenced sample consisted of PBMCs. This sequence was found in a male donor in good health and CMV-seronegative. The chain links TRBV27 to TRBJ1-1; D remains unclear. This CDR3 is CASSSGFTEAFF. In DNA form, the CDR3 reads TGTGCCAGCAGTTCAGGCTTCACTGAAGCTTTCTTT.